Following are 30 T cell receptor beta chains from one sample sequenced in a study of T cells in Graves' hyperthyroidism and ophthalmopathy. The investigators amplified TCR beta CDR3 regions from RNA transcripts. The HTBI primer set drove a first-round RT-PCR of the TCR CDR3. Each CDR3 protein gets one entry after TCRdb re-called the multiplex PCR reads with MiXCR. The table has under 650,000 distinct CDR3 sequences, around 15% seen once. The specimen was blood. Receptor source: a woman in her twenties or thirties with Graves' hyperthyroidism.

This clonotype showed up just a few times. The V gene is TRBV18, the J gene TRBJ2-1, with TRBD1 as a possible D gene (6 bases). Germline values: CDR1 KGHSH, CDR2 LQKENI. This CDR3 contains 13 residues. Trimming removed 2 bases at V and 8 bases at J, with 10 bases between. CDR3 DNA: TGTGCCAGCTCACCAACAGGGCCCCATGAGCAGTTCTTC. Residues: CASSPTGPHEQFF.

V usage is TRBV25-1 and J usage is TRBJ2-1; 12 nucleotides align to TRBD2. The V segment lost 7 bases and the J segment 7 bases; nucleotides outside the gene matches: 8. CDR1 MGHDK and CDR2 SYGVNS come from the germline V gene. The CDR3 is 15 amino acids. The CDR3 bases are TGTGCCAGCAAACTAGCGGGAGGACGTGGAAATGAGCAGTTCTTC. This translates into CASKLAGGRGNEQFF.

This clonotype has at least ten counts. The V gene is TRBV2, the J gene TRBJ2-7, with D uncertain. Per germline, CDR1 SNHLY and CDR2 FYNNEI. V shed 3 bases and J shed 4 bases, with 10 bases lying between them. The CDR3 length is 13 residues. Here the CDR3 DNA reads TGTGCCAGCAGTGATTATATAGGGTACGAGCAGTACTTC. It is translated as CASSDYIGYEQYF.

The chain carries TRBV9 and TRBJ2-1; TRBD2 aligns across 7 bases. Trimming removed 3 bases from V and 5 bases from J; junction bases left unmatched: 11. The CDR3 is 16 amino acids. Per germline, CDR1 SGDLS and CDR2 YYNGEE. CDR3 DNA sequence: TGTGCCAGCAGCGACCCTTTAGCGGGTGGGGACAATGAGCAGTTCTTC. This encodes CASSDPLAGGDNEQFF.

J is TRBJ2-7 and V is TRBV19, with a tentative D call TRBD2 (6 bases). CDR1 and CDR2 from the germline V gene are LNHDA and SQIVND (reference sequence). Trimming took 3 bases from V and 6 from J, leaving 9 bases between them. The CDR3 loop spans 12 amino acids. As DNA, the CDR3 is TGTGCCAGTAGTATGGGAGGAACCGAGCAGTACTTC. The encoded protein is CASSMGGTEQYF.

The CDR3 loop reads CASSGGLAGELFF. The CDR3 bases are TGCGCCAGCAGCGGGGGACTAGCCGGGGAGCTGTTTTTT. The chain employs TRBV5-1 and TRBJ2-2; 8 bases agree with TRBD2. CDR1 is SGHRS, CDR2 YFSETQ, per germline. With V trimmed by 4 bases and J by 6 bases, 2 bases remained unmatched. CDR3 length equals 13 residues.

This clonotype was recorded many times. The V call is TRBV12-3 or TRBV12-4, the J call TRBJ2-1; D not resolved. This CDR3 spans 12 amino acids. Trimming removed 4 bases from V and 9 bases from J, with 10 bases in between. This CDR3 reads CASSSHFGEQFF. The CDR3 region has the DNA TGTGCCAGCAGTTCTCATTTCGGTGAGCAGTTCTTC.

This clonotype has at least ten counts. The V and J genes are TRBV28 and TRBJ1-1; D ambiguous. Germline V CDR1 and CDR2: MDHEN, SYDVKM. The CDR3 is made up of 13 amino acids. Trimming pared 4 bases from V and 0 bases from J, leaving 6 bases between. This chain's CDR3 is CASSYRMNTEAFF. The CDR3 bases are TGTGCCAGCAGTTATAGAATGAACACTGAAGCTTTCTTT.

The chain has TRBV7-9 and TRBJ1-3; 8 nucleotides line up with TRBD1. With 4 bases clipped from V and 0 bases from J, the junction kept 8 bases outside the gene matches. Per germline, CDR1 SEHNR and CDR2 FQNEAQ (reference sequence). The CDR3 runs 17 residues. CDR3 nucleotide sequence: TGTGCCAGCAGCTCGCCCGGACAGGGCCTCTCTGGAAACACCATATATTTT. This sequence encodes CASSSPGQGLSGNTIYF.

In its sample, this clonotype was seen many times. The chain is built from TRBV27 and TRBJ2-3, with D maybe TRBD2 (5 bases). Germline CDR1 reads MNHEY; CDR2 reads SMNVEV (reference sequence). The V end was cut by 2 bases, the J end by 3 bases, with 9 bases between. The CDR3 length is 14 residues. In DNA form, the CDR3 reads TGTGCCAGCAGTTTAAGCGGAGCTACAGATACGCAGTATTTT. It specifies CASSLSGATDTQYF.

This clonotype has only a few counts. V and J are TRBV10-2 and TRBJ2-7; D might be TRBD1 (5 bases). Trimming took off 4 bases at V and 2 bases at J, with 12 bases between the two ends. The CDR3 runs to 14 residues. Looked up from germline, CDR1 is WSHSY and CDR2 is SAAADI. The CDR3 here is CASSGYDSPYEQYF. In DNA, the CDR3 is TGCGCCAGCAGTGGATACGACAGTCCCTACGAGCAGTACTTC.

This clonotype appeared many times. This chain uses TRBV28 with TRBJ2-7, with unresolved D. The CDR3 contains 15 residues. The V end was cut by 6 bases, the J end by 2 bases, with 17 bases between. Germline lookup yields CDR1 MDHEN and CDR2 SYDVKM. DNA for the CDR3: TGTGCCAGCAGCGGCCCCATGGGGTCGACCTACGAGCAGTACTTC. Amino acids: CASSGPMGSTYEQYF. Combining the CDR3 with reference TRBV28 and TRBJ2-7 gives the whole variable domain DVKVTQSSRYLVKRTGEKVFLECVQDMDHENMFWYRQDPGLGLRLIYFSYDVKMKEKGDIPEGYSVSREKKERFSLILESASTNQTSMYLCASSGPMGSTYEQYFGPGTRLTVT.

Turning to this clonotype: This could be a read error, since a much larger clone is one nucleotide away. The chain couples TRBV18 to TRBJ1-2, with 7 bases identical to TRBD1. Germline trimming cut 2 bases from V and 10 bases from J; bases unmatched to any gene: 10. CDR1 is KGHSH and CDR2 is LQKENI in the germline V gene. The CDR3 spans 14 residues. CDR3 DNA: TGTGCCAGCTCACCATCCGGGACAGTTTCGCTCTACACCTTC. Translated: CASSPSGTVSLYTF. Full variable domain (missing parts from reference TRBV18 and TRBJ1-2): NAGVMQNPRHLVRRRGQEARLRCSPMKGHSHVYWYRQLPEEGLKFMVYLQKENIIDESGMPKERFSAEFPKEGPSILRIQQVVRGDSAAYFCASSPSGTVSLYTFGSGTRLTVV.

This clonotype was seen many times. J is TRBJ1-2 and V is TRBV28; 7 bases agree with TRBD1. This CDR3 comprises 14 residues. Trimming took 6 bases from V and 3 from J; bases not matched to a gene: 7. CDR1 and CDR2 (germline): MDHEN, SYDVKM. The CDR3 region is CASRPTGVHYGYTF. The CDR3 DNA sequence: TGTGCCAGCAGGCCTACAGGGGTTCACTATGGCTACACCTTC.

On this clonotype: The junction departs from germline at one end; a sequencing error may be responsible. The V gene is TRBV7-7, the J gene TRBJ2-5; tentative D call: TRBD1 (5 bases). CDR1 is SSHAT and CDR2 is FNYEAQ in the germline V gene (reference sequence). This CDR3 is 15 amino acids long. The CDR3 nucleotides are TGTGCTAGCAGCTTAGGGGCAGGGTGGAAAGAGACCCAGTACTTC. Translated, it gives CASSLGAGWKETQYF.

About this clonotype: An end of the junction does not agree with germline; a read error may underlie this. This rearrangement joins TRBV28 to TRBJ2-3, with TRBD2 as a possible D gene (5 bases). This CDR3 comprises 14 residues. Germline V gene data show CDR1 as MDHEN and CDR2 as SYDVKM. This CDR3 reads CASSSWRSTDTQYF. The CDR3, as DNA: TGTGCCAGCAGTTCATGGAGGAGCACGGATACGCAGTATTTT.

This chain joins TRBV4-1 and TRBJ1-1; no definite D call. V dropped 0 bases and J dropped 3 bases, with 8 bases sitting between them. The germline gives CDR1 MGHRA, CDR2 YSYEKL. This CDR3 spans 14 amino acids. CDR3 coding DNA: TGCGCCAGCAGCCAAGAGGGGAGAGACACTGAAGCTTTCTTT. This translates into CASSQEGRDTEAFF.

This clonotype was found a few times. CDR3 nucleotides: TGTGCCAGCAGTTACGCCCAGGGTTGGACTGAAGCTTTCTTT. Residues: CASSYAQGWTEAFF. This chain connects TRBV6-5 to TRBJ1-1, with D possibly TRBD1 on 5 matching bases. V gave up 2 bases and J gave up 5 bases, with 12 bases separating them. The CDR3 is 14 residues long. The germline gives CDR1 MNHEY, CDR2 SVGAGI.

This clonotype turned up a few times. The J gene is TRBJ1-1, the V gene TRBV30; D remains unclear. Germline lookup yields CDR1 GTSNPN and CDR2 SVGIG (reference sequence). Deletions cut 4 bases from V and 3 bases from J, with 15 bases between. CDR3 size: 14 residues. DNA for the CDR3: TGTGCCTGGAAGCCTCTAGGAGGGTACACTGAAGCTTTCTTT. Translated, it gives CAWKPLGGYTEAFF.

V is TRBV28 and J is TRBJ1-2, with D perhaps TRBD1 (6 bases). This CDR3 contains 17 residues. Trimming removed 1 base at V and 3 bases at J, with 18 bases between. CDR1 and CDR2 (germline): MDHEN, SYDVKM. The CDR3 protein is CASSLLGMTGLDYGYTF. The CDR3 DNA follows: TGTGCCAGCAGTTTATTGGGGATGACAGGTTTAGACTATGGCTACACCTTC.

This clonotype occurred many times. This chain links TRBV7-2 with TRBJ2-7; TRBD1 agrees at 8 bases. The CDR3 is 18 amino acids. CDR1 and CDR2 from the germline V gene are SGHTA and FQGNSA. J was trimmed by 3 bases and V by 1 base; bases with no gene match: 14. As DNA, the CDR3 is TGTGCCAGCAGCTTAGGGGGGACAGGCCTAAGTATGGACTACGAGCAGTACTTC. Its translation is CASSLGGTGLSMDYEQYF. The full variable domain, completed using reference TRBV7-2 and TRBJ2-7, is GAGVSQSPSNKVTEKGKDVELRCDPISGHTALYWYRQSLGQGLEFLIYFQGNSAPDKSGLPSDRFSAERTGGSVSTLTIQRTQQEDSAVYLCASSLGGTGLSMDYEQYFGPGTRLTVT.

The table lists this clonotype with many counts. V is TRBV7-8 and J is TRBJ1-5; D not resolved. The CDR3 runs to 15 residues. CDR1 SGHVS and CDR2 FQNEAQ come from the germline V gene. V shed 4 bases and J shed 3 bases, with 13 bases lying between them. The CDR3 bases are TGTGCCAGCAGCTATTCGGACGGTAACAATCAGCCCCAGCATTTT. Translated: CASSYSDGNNQPQHF.

This clonotype was seen a handful of times. A much larger clonotype is one base distant, so this may be a read error. The chain joins TRBV7-9 to TRBJ1-1, with D perhaps TRBD1 (6 bases). Trimming left V 5 bases short and J 3 bases short, with 10 bases between. CDR1 SEHNR and CDR2 FQNEAQ come from the germline V gene (reference sequence). The CDR3 has 13 residues. DNA of the CDR3: TGTGCCAGCAGCGTTACAGGGTACACTGAAGCTTTCTTT. Protein: CASSVTGYTEAFF.

This clonotype has more than one count but fewer than ten. V and J are TRBV27 and TRBJ1-2; the match to TRBD1 covers 8 bases. V lost 6 bases, J lost 2 bases, and 14 bases stayed unmatched. The CDR3 runs 17 residues. Germline CDR1 is MNHEY and CDR2 is SMNVEV (reference sequence). As DNA, the CDR3 is TGTGCCAGCAGCCCCTTTAATCCAGGGGGCGGGAACTATGGCTACACCTTC. Translated, it gives CASSPFNPGGGNYGYTF.

This rearrangement joins TRBV7-9 to TRBJ2-3; D possibly corresponds to TRBD1 (7 bases). Germline V gene sequence: CDR1 SEHNR, CDR2 FQNEAQ (reference sequence). V gave up 2 bases and J gave up 3 bases, with 21 bases separating them. CDR3 size: 18 residues. The CDR3 nucleotides read TGTGCCAGCAGCTTAAAGGGGGCGGGGATCCACATGACAGATACGCAGTATTTT. Translating it yields CASSLKGAGIHMTDTQYF.

The chain has TRBV11-2 and TRBJ2-1; TRBD2 aligns across 8 bases. The ends lost 5 bases at V and 6 bases at J; junction bases unmatched: 12. This CDR3 comprises 16 residues. Germline-derived CDR1 and CDR2 are SGHAT and FQNNGV. CDR3 residues: CASSQDSSGPRNEQFF. The CDR3 nucleotides read TGTGCCAGCAGCCAAGATTCTAGCGGGCCCCGCAATGAGCAGTTCTTC.

This clonotype was counted a few times. The chain carries TRBV29-1 and TRBJ2-7, with 9 bases matching TRBD1. This CDR3 has 13 residues. Germline assignment: CDR1 SQVTM and CDR2 ANQGSEA. J lost 3 bases, V lost 7 bases, and 7 bases had no gene match. CDR3: CSAPRDRVYEQYF. The CDR3, as DNA: TGCAGCGCCCCCCGGGACAGGGTCTACGAGCAGTACTTC.

In this sample, this clonotype turned up many times. Here the CDR3 DNA reads TGTGCCAGCAGCCAAGTAGGGAGGACTGAAGCTTTCTTT. This codes for CASSQVGRTEAFF. The chain recombines TRBV3-1 with TRBJ1-1; D not certain. The CDR3 contains 13 residues. With 1 base removed from V and 5 bases from J, the gap between germline ends came to 8 bases. Germline V gives CDR1 LGHDT, CDR2 YNNKEL (reference sequence).

The J gene is TRBJ2-2, the V gene TRBV20-1, with 11 bases fitting TRBD1. Germline lookup yields CDR1 DFQATT and CDR2 SNEGSKA (reference sequence). The ends lost 6 bases at V and 3 bases at J; junction bases unmatched: 3. The CDR3 is 14 residues long. The CDR3 DNA follows: TGCAGTGCCAAGGGACAGGGGGACACCGGGGAGCTGTTTTTT. It translates to CSAKGQGDTGELFF.

With respect to this clonotype: One end of the junction varies from germline; a read error may be responsible. The rearrangement links TRBV30 to TRBJ1-1; D not resolved. Germline V CDR1 and CDR2: GTSNPN, SVGIG (reference sequence). This CDR3 region has 15 residues. CDR3 sequence: CALSLHRTEGTEAFF. The CDR3 DNA reads as TGTGCCTTGAGTCTTCACCGAACAGAGGGCACTGAAGCTTTCTTT. The variable domain in full, completed from reference TRBV30 and TRBJ1-1, reads SQTIHQWPATLVQPVGSPLSLECTVEGTSNPNLYWYRQAAGRGLQLLFYSVGIGQISSEVPQNLSASRPQDRQFILSSKKLLLSDSGFYLCALSLHRTEGTEAFFGQGTRLTVV.